The clone carrying this T cell receptor beta chain was seen a handful of times. No antigen is known for it. HTBI primers from iRepertoire and Arm-PCR of CDR3 regions yielded the TCR beta libraries. TCRdb reanalysed the multiplex PCR reads using MiXCR and keeps one entry per CDR3 protein. The sample yields more than 300,000 distinct CDR3 sequences, around 16% seen once. From germline, CDR1 is SNHLY and CDR2 FYNNEI. V gave up 7 bases and J gave up 8 bases; unmatched junction bases: 3. The CDR3 loop spans 13 amino acids. Time point in this sample: newly diagnosed GD, antithyroid drugs for less than 3 months. The TCR library was made from RNA that had been extracted from PBMCs in TRIzol. The data belong to a study of regulatory T cells in long-lasting Graves disease. Study findings and constraints: Repertoires from persistent disease leaned toward TRBV28, TRBJ1-2 and TRBJ2-5.

The same data also contributed to another study, on T cells in Graves' hyperthyroidism and ophthalmopathy.

This TCR was recovered from a woman between 18 and 29 years old with Graves disease. The V and J genes are TRBV2 and TRBJ1-6; 9 positions match TRBD1. The source material was peripheral blood mononuclear cells (PBMCs), sampled at new diagnosis, from a patient treated with antithyroid drugs. The CDR3 DNA sequence: TGTGCCAGCAATCGGGACAGGGATTCACCCCTCCACTTT. As protein: CASNRDRDSPLHF. The full variable domain, its missing parts supplied by reference TRBV2 and TRBJ1-6, is EPEVTQTPSHQVTQMGQEVILRCVPISNHLYFYWYRQILGQKVEFLVSFYNNEISEKSEIFDDQFSVERPDGSNFTLKIRSTKLEDSAMYFCASNRDRDSPLHFGNGTRLTVT.